This T cell receptor (beta chain) appears in the sequencing data of a study of blood T cells in healthy people across ages. Isolation of PBMCs gave at least 6 million cells per sample. Per sample, extraction of total RNA gave at least 5 micrograms in every case. Through a sample-barcoded 5' primer and a J-beta primer mix, a second PCR was run for 7 to 11 cycles. MiXCR, run by TCRdb on the 5' RACE reads, gives a single entry per CDR3 protein. The table includes 550,000 to 750,000 distinct CDR3 sequences, under 25% detected once. Study conclusions and caveats: Shifts in expanded clonotypes may have been confounded by donor CMV status, which was unknown.

This CDR3 is built from 14 residues. Trimming cost V 0 bases and J 4 bases, with 12 bases left between them. Germline CDR1 SQVTM, CDR2 ANQGSEA. About this clonotype: Antigen specificity is unknown.

This TCR derives from a man aged 65 to 85 in good health. The chain uses TRBV29-1 and TRBJ2-5; D is undetermined. The specimen sequenced was blood. The CDR3 region has the DNA TGCAGCGTTGAAGATCTTGGGTGGGGAGAGACCCAGTACTTC. The encoded protein is CSVEDLGWGETQYF.